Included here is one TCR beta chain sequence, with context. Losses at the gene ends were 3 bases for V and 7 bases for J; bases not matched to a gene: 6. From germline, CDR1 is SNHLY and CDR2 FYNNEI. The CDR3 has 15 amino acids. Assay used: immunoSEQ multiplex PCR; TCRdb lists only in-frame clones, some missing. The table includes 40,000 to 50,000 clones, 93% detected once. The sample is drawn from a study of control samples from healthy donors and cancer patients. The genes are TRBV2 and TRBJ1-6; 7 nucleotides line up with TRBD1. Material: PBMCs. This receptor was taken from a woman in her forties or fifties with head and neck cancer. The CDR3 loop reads CASSDLAGGNSPLHF. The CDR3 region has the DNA TGTGCCAGCAGTGATCTAGCAGGGGGGAATTCACCCCTCCACTTT.